Below are 15 T cell receptor beta chains sequenced from a single sample in a study of CD8+CD57+ T cells in acquired aplastic anemia (dated by TCRdb to 2016 to 2019). Expansion of CD8+CD57+ cells had been shown by flow cytometry in the patients chosen for sequencing. The instrument was an Illumina HiSeq 2000. Profiling of TCR beta VDJ combinations and CDR3 sequences used genomic DNA as the template. The public sequencing data were trimmed at Q25 with fastp and processed into clonotypes with MiXCR by TCRdb, which kept only in-frame beta chains. For every CDR3 protein sequence, its rows merge into one entry that carries the most common genes and DNA. Here the sample has a few hundred thousand distinct CDR3 sequences; around 33% occur a single time. The ten largest clonotypes hold around 0.82% of the sample. Material for sequencing was sorted CD4+, CD8+, or CD8+CD57+ T cells (not recorded which) from PBMCs. The source of these receptors is a human donor with aplastic anemia.

This clonotype has only a few counts. This may come from a read error, since a much larger clone is one base off. This chain uses TRBV10-3 with TRBJ1-5; no definite D call. Germline V gene sequence: CDR1 ENHRY, CDR2 SYGVKD. The CDR3 is 14 residues long. The CDR3 sequence: CASSEAFSNQPQHF. The CDR3 bases are TGTGCCAGCAGTGAAGCCTTTAGCAATCAGCCCCAGCATTTT.

The CDR3 DNA reads TGTGCCAGCAGCTTATCCAGGGACAGGGGGCACTCCTACGAGCAGTACTTC. Translation: CASSLSRDRGHSYEQYF. The rearrangement uses TRBV11-2 and TRBJ2-7; TRBD1 matches 12 bases. This CDR3 spans 17 amino acids. V lost 2 bases, J lost 0 bases, and 5 bases stayed unmatched. The germline V gene has CDR1 SGHAT and CDR2 FQNNGV.

This chain joins TRBV12-3 or TRBV12-4 and TRBJ2-5; possibly TRBD2 for D (5 bases). The V end lost 5 bases, the J end lost 4 bases, and 26 bases lay between the germline ends. The CDR3 sequence is 18 residues long. This chain's CDR3 is CASSEERGSVGLRETQYF. CDR3 DNA sequence: TGTGCCAGCAGTGAAGAGCGAGGCAGCGTAGGACTTAGAGAGACCCAGTACTTC.

The rearrangement joins TRBV25-1 to TRBJ1-2, with 8 bases matching TRBD1. V lost 0 bases and J lost 6; bases outside the gene matches: 12. This CDR3 comprises 17 residues. Germline CDR1 is MGHDK and CDR2 is SYGVNS. As DNA, the CDR3 is TGTGCCAGCAGTGAATATATAAGGGCAGGGGGCGAGAATGGCTACACCTTC. Translation: CASSEYIRAGGENGYTF.

Only a few counts were recorded for this clonotype. The chain employs TRBV7-2 and TRBJ1-1, with D possibly matching TRBD1 (5 bases). The CDR3 totals 13 residues. Germline-derived CDR1 and CDR2 are SGHTA and FQGNSA. The V end was cut by 6 bases, the J end by 3 bases, with 11 bases between. The CDR3 reads CASSWGEYTEAFF. In DNA form, the CDR3 reads TGTGCCAGCAGTTGGGGGGAGTACACTGAAGCTTTCTTT.

This clonotype was found many times. DNA of the CDR3: TGCGCCAGCAGCTTGGACCCAGGGAGCAATCAGCCCCAGCATTTT. This codes for CASSLDPGSNQPQHF. The chain uses TRBV5-1 and TRBJ1-5; D possibly corresponds to TRBD1 (5 bases). The CDR3 covers 15 residues. Germline CDR1 reads SGHRS; CDR2 reads YFSETQ. Trimming took off 0 bases at V and 1 base at J, with 8 bases between the two ends.

Notes on this clonotype: In this CDR3 the conserved last residue, phenylalanine or tryptophan, is missing, so a read error is likely. The rearrangement joins TRBV11-2 to TRBJ2-7; unclear D gene. The germline V and J ends were trimmed by 6 bases and 0 bases, with 18 bases remaining between them. This CDR3 is 16 amino acids long. Germline CDR1 and CDR2: SGHAT and FQNNGV. The CDR3 protein is CASRRPRRFSSYEQYL. CDR3 coding DNA: TGTGCCAGCAGACGCCCCCGACGGTTTAGCTCCTACGAGCAGTACCTC.

In this sample, this clonotype turned up many times. The rearrangement uses TRBV9 and TRBJ1-2; D ambiguous. V lost 0 bases and J 0 bases, leaving 12 bases between the germline ends. Germline values: CDR1 SGDLS, CDR2 YYNGEE. This CDR3 contains 16 residues. CDR3 in DNA: TGTGCCAGCAGCGTAGAAGCGCGTGGTGCTAACTATGGCTACACCTTC. Protein: CASSVEARGANYGYTF.

Many counts were recorded for this clonotype. V usage is TRBV4-1 and J usage is TRBJ1-3; 8 nucleotides line up with TRBD1. The CDR3 has 17 amino acids. V was clipped by 4 bases and J by 1 base; unmatched bases: 9. The germline gives CDR1 MGHRA, CDR2 YSYEKL. The CDR3 protein is CASSRQGITLSGNTIYF. CDR3 sequence (DNA): TGCGCCAGCAGCCGACAGGGGATCACGCTTTCTGGAAACACCATATATTTT.

This clonotype was counted at least ten times. This rearrangement joins TRBV19 to TRBJ2-5, with TRBD1 as a possible D gene (5 bases). V was pared by 5 bases and J by 3 bases, with 25 bases between. CDR3 length: 18 residues. Germline V gives CDR1 LNHDA, CDR2 SQIVND (reference sequence). This CDR3 reads CASSDRLTSPWTKETQYF. CDR3 DNA sequence: TGTGCCAGTAGTGACAGACTTACATCCCCTTGGACAAAAGAGACCCAGTACTTC.

Points on this clonotype: This could be a read error, since a much larger clone is one nucleotide away. The conserved final phenylalanine or tryptophan is absent from the CDR3, which likely points to a read error. CDR3 region: CSAYGTLVNQPQHL. CDR3 DNA: TGCAGTGCGTACGGGACGCTGGTCAATCAGCCCCAGCATCTT. The V call is TRBV20-1, the J call TRBJ1-5; D is perhaps TRBD1 (5 bases). The germline V gene has CDR1 DFQATT and CDR2 SNEGSKA (reference sequence). This CDR3 region has 14 residues. Trimming shortened V by 6 bases and J by 3 bases, and 15 bases separated the two germline ends.

This clonotype has ten or more counts. The chain joins TRBV25-1 to TRBJ1-1; D might be TRBD1 (5 bases). Between the trimmed V and J ends, which lost 5 bases and 6 bases, there was a span of 7 bases. This CDR3 has 11 residues. CDR1 is MGHDK, CDR2 SYGVNS, per germline. The DNA for the CDR3 is TGTGCCAGCAGTCTACAGGCTGAAGCTTTCTTT. Its translation: CASSLQAEAFF.

The chain joins TRBV12-3 or TRBV12-4 to TRBJ1-1; no reliable D call. CDR3 length: 13 amino acids. Trimming cost V 7 bases and J 1 base, with 10 bases left between them. The CDR3 protein is CASKYGRNTEAFF. In DNA form, the CDR3 reads TGTGCCAGCAAATACGGGAGGAACACTGAAGCTTTCTTT.

The rearrangement links TRBV20-1 to TRBJ2-7, with TRBD2 identical over 11 bases. Per the germline V gene, CDR1 is DFQATT and CDR2 is SNEGSKA (reference sequence). The CDR3 loop spans 14 amino acids. Trimming cost V 5 bases and J 5 bases; bases outside gene matches: 8. The CDR3 nucleotides are TGCAGTGCTCCCGACACTAGCGGGAGCCACGAGCAGTACTTC. Protein sequence: CSAPDTSGSHEQYF.

The chain has TRBV7-6 and TRBJ1-5, with 8 nucleotides matching TRBD1. Germline V gene data show CDR1 as SGHVS and CDR2 as FNYEAQ. V was clipped by 5 bases and J by 2 bases; unmatched bases: 8. The CDR3 spans 16 residues. CDR3 DNA sequence: TGTGCCAGCAGCAAGGACAGGGCTTATGGCAATCAGCCCCAGCATTTT. It translates to CASSKDRAYGNQPQHF.